Presented here are 32 T cell receptor beta chains from one specimen sequenced in a study of T-cell reconstitution after alpha-beta-depleted transplantation in children. TCRbeta library preparation incorporated unique molecular identifiers. TCRdb ran MiXCR on the PCR reads and lists one entry per CDR3 protein. The table lists about 900,000 distinct CDR3 sequences, roughly 29% of them singletons. Sequencing was performed on PBMCs, mostly from graft donor cells, taken 360 days after TCRalphabeta/CD19-depleted stem cell transplant. The origin of the receptors is a boy in the first two years of life who had a stem cell transplant for SCID, so the T cells may come from the graft donor.

This clonotype was recorded at least ten times. The rearrangement joins TRBV12-3 or TRBV12-4 to TRBJ1-1; D not resolved. The CDR3 runs 13 residues. Trimming cost V 5 bases and J 4 bases, with 11 bases left between them. CDR3 sequence (DNA): TGTGCCAGCAGTCAAGAAGCCTTCACTGAAGCTTTCTTT. It is translated as CASSQEAFTEAFF.

This chain links TRBV12-3 or TRBV12-4 with TRBJ2-1; D perhaps matches TRBD1 (6 bases). The CDR3 runs 17 residues. The V end lost 5 bases, the J end lost 4 bases, and 21 bases lay between the germline ends. CDR3 coding DNA: TGTGCCAGCAGTCGTAACCTCAACCCGGACAGATACAATGAGCAGTTCTTC. It yields the protein CASSRNLNPDRYNEQFF.

V gene TRBV5-1 combines with J gene TRBJ2-6, with 7 bases that match TRBD1. Losses at the gene ends were 0 bases for V and 2 bases for J; bases not matched to a gene: 2. The CDR3 length is 16 residues. The germline gives CDR1 SGHRS, CDR2 YFSETQ. Here the CDR3 reads CASSLGGGAGANVLTF. In DNA, the CDR3 is TGCGCCAGCAGCTTGGGAGGGGGCGCTGGGGCCAACGTCCTGACTTTC. Looking up the rest from reference TRBV5-1 and TRBJ2-6 gives the full variable domain: KAGVTQTPRYLIKTRGQQVTLSCSPISGHRSVSWYQQTPGQGLQFLFEYFSETQRNKGNFPGRFSGRQFSNSRSEMNVSTLELGDSALYLCASSLGGGAGANVLTFGAGSRLTVL.

This clonotype appeared a single time. The chain couples TRBV11-2 to TRBJ1-1; no firm D call. Per the germline V gene, CDR1 is SGHAT and CDR2 is FQNNGV. The germline V and J ends were trimmed by 0 bases and 0 bases, with 11 bases remaining between them. The CDR3 spans 16 residues. DNA of the CDR3: TGTGCCAGCAGCTTAGATCCCAGGACCATGAACACTGAAGCTTTCTTT. Its protein is CASSLDPRTMNTEAFF.

A few counts support this clonotype. This rearrangement joins TRBV5-4 to TRBJ2-7, with D hard to call. The CDR3 sequence is 13 residues long. Trimming stripped 0 bases from V and 6 bases from J, with 10 bases between. Germline values: CDR1 SGHNT, CDR2 YYREEE (reference sequence). For the CDR3, the DNA is TGTGCCAGCAGCTTGGGTCTATTCTGCGAGCAGTACTTC. It encodes CASSLGLFCEQYF. The full variable domain, its missing parts supplied by reference TRBV5-4 and TRBJ2-7, is ETGVTQSPTHLIKTRGQQVTLRCSSQSGHNTVSWYQQALGQGPQFIFQYYREEENGRGNFPPRFSGLQFPNYSSELNVNALELDDSALYLCASSLGLFCEQYFGPGTRLTVT.

This chain joins TRBV12-3 or TRBV12-4 and TRBJ2-7; D is undetermined. The CDR3 consists of 14 residues. Trimming removed 5 bases from V and 2 bases from J, with 13 bases in between. CDR3 residues: CASSAGPIPYEQYF. The CDR3 coding sequence is TGTGCCAGCAGTGCCGGGCCCATCCCCTACGAGCAGTACTTC.

This clonotype was counted a few times. The chain is built from TRBV15 and TRBJ1-3, with D perhaps matching TRBD1 (5 bases). The CDR3 extends over 18 amino acids. V was cut by 5 bases and J by 0 bases, with 20 bases left in between. CDR1 and CDR2 from the germline V gene are LNHNV and YYDKDF (reference sequence). The CDR3 region is CATSPPHRLGPSGNTIYF. CDR3 nucleotides: TGTGCCACCAGCCCACCTCACAGGTTAGGTCCCTCTGGAAACACCATATATTTT.

This sequence joins TRBV4-1 and TRBJ2-1; D is perhaps TRBD1 or TRBD2 (5 bases each). The CDR3 length is 13 residues. Germline CDR1 is MGHRA and CDR2 is YSYEKL. V was pared by 0 bases and J by 6 bases, with 6 bases between. The CDR3 bases are TGCGCCAGCAGCCAAGAGGGGGTCAATGAGCAGTTCTTC. This gives the protein CASSQEGVNEQFF.

The chain carries TRBV4-2 and TRBJ2-5, with TRBD2 identical over 9 bases. V lost 5 bases, J lost 4 bases, and 11 bases stayed unmatched. Germline CDR1 and CDR2: LGHNA and YNFKEQ. CDR3 size: 16 residues. The CDR3 region is CASSSGTSLLGETQYF. In DNA form, the CDR3 reads TGTGCCAGCAGCTCCGGGACTAGCCTCCTAGGAGAGACCCAGTACTTC.

The sample holds a few counts of this clonotype. V usage is TRBV5-1 and J usage is TRBJ1-2; possible D gene TRBD1, 6 bases. The germline CDR1 and CDR2 sequences are SGHRS and YFSETQ. Trimming took off 0 bases at V and 4 bases at J, with 16 bases between the two ends. This CDR3 spans 16 amino acids. As DNA, the CDR3 is TGCGCCAGCAGCTTGGACACAGGGTTATGGTTCTATGGCTACACCTTC. Residues: CASSLDTGLWFYGYTF.

This clonotype came up a few times. The gene calls are TRBV5-1 and TRBJ1-2; 12 bases fit TRBD1. In germline, CDR1 is SGHRS, CDR2 YFSETQ. The CDR3 consists of 14 residues. J gave up 8 bases and V 3 bases, and 5 bases lay outside the gene matches. DNA of the CDR3: TGCGCCAGCAGCTCCCGGGACAGGGGGCGCGGCTACACCTTC. It specifies CASSSRDRGRGYTF.

This chain uses TRBV11-2 with TRBJ2-5; D assignment may be TRBD1 or TRBD2 (6 bases each). The CDR3 extends over 16 amino acids. The V end lost 1 base, the J end lost 4 bases, and 16 bases lay between the germline ends. CDR1 SGHAT and CDR2 FQNNGV come from the germline V gene. CDR3 residues: CASSLGPWGAVETQYF. CDR3 sequence (DNA): TGTGCCAGCAGCTTAGGCCCGTGGGGGGCCGTAGAGACCCAGTACTTC.

The chain uses TRBV7-9 and TRBJ1-2, with unresolved D. The ends were cut back, 2 bases at V and 8 bases at J, with 9 bases in the middle. Looked up from germline, CDR1 is SEHNR and CDR2 is FQNEAQ (reference sequence). This CDR3 is 12 amino acids long. The CDR3 coding sequence is TGTGCCAGCAGCTTAAGGTTCTGGGGCTACACCTTC. This translates into CASSLRFWGYTF. The whole variable domain, remainder taken from reference TRBV7-9 and TRBJ1-2, is DTGVSQNPRHKITKRGQNVTFRCDPISEHNRLYWYRQTLGQGPEFLTYFQNEAQLEKSRLLSDRFSAERPKGSFSTLEIQRTEQGDSAMYLCASSLRFWGYTFGSGTRLTVV.

This clonotype was seen more than once but under ten times. This chain links TRBV20-1 with TRBJ2-1, with 14 bases aligning to TRBD2. The length of the CDR3 is 14 residues. Germline lookup yields CDR1 DFQATT and CDR2 SNEGSKA (reference sequence). Losses at the gene ends were 6 bases for V and 10 bases for J; bases not matched to a gene: 8. The CDR3: CSATGTSGGGEQFF. In nucleotides, the CDR3 is TGCAGTGCAACCGGGACTAGCGGGGGAGGGGAGCAGTTCTTC.

The chain couples TRBV12-3 or TRBV12-4 to TRBJ2-7; tentative D call: TRBD2 (7 bases). Between the trimmed V and J ends, which lost 5 bases and 0 bases, there was a span of 17 bases. The CDR3 covers 16 residues. CDR3 coding DNA: TGTGCCAGCAGTCCCCCCGGCGGGGGCGTCTCCTACGAGCAGTACTTC. It specifies CASSPPGGGVSYEQYF.

This clonotype was seen a few times. The chain uses TRBV9 and TRBJ1-6, with D hard to call. Germline V gives CDR1 SGDLS, CDR2 YYNGEE. The CDR3 has 13 residues. Deletions cut 4 bases from V and 10 bases from J, with 12 bases between. CDR3 residues: CASSPEGASPLHF. The CDR3 coding sequence is TGTGCCAGCAGCCCGGAGGGAGCGTCACCCCTCCACTTT.

The V and J genes are TRBV6-1 and TRBJ1-5, with D tentatively TRBD1 (5 bases). This CDR3 spans 15 amino acids. Germline-derived CDR1 and CDR2 are MNHNS and SASEGT. Trimming took off 3 bases at V and 4 bases at J, with 13 bases between the two ends. The CDR3 bases are TGTGCCAGCAGTGAGGGCAGGGTAAATAATCAGCCCCAGCATTTT. Translating it yields CASSEGRVNNQPQHF.

The chain is built from TRBV10-3 and TRBJ2-7; maybe TRBD2 (6 bases). The CDR3 covers 13 residues. V was trimmed by 6 bases and J by 1 base, leaving 10 bases between them. Germline CDR1 reads ENHRY; CDR2 reads SYGVKD. CDR3 nucleotide sequence: TGTGCCATCAGGGGAGGACCGTCCTACGAGCAGTACTTC. This encodes CAIRGGPSYEQYF.

Written as DNA, the CDR3 is TGTGCCAGCAGCTTAGGCCCTACAGGGGGCGAGGAGCCCCAGCATTTT. Translating gives CASSLGPTGGEEPQHF. The genes are TRBV7-9 and TRBJ1-5; 9 bases align to TRBD1. The CDR3 has 16 amino acids. Germline CDR1 and CDR2: SEHNR and FQNEAQ (reference sequence). The J segment lost 8 bases and the V segment lost 1 base, leaving 9 bases of the junction unmatched.

The V gene is TRBV28, the J gene TRBJ2-5; TRBD2 matches 7 bases. V lost 4 bases and J lost 4; bases outside the gene matches: 6. Per germline, CDR1 MDHEN and CDR2 SYDVKM. The CDR3 spans 14 residues. The chain's CDR3 is CASSYPPGGETQYF. In DNA, the CDR3 is TGTGCCAGCAGTTACCCACCGGGAGGAGAGACCCAGTACTTC.

This clonotype was observed a few times. The chain combines TRBV2 with TRBJ2-1; 7 positions match TRBD1. The CDR3 loop spans 14 amino acids. Germline-derived CDR1 and CDR2 are SNHLY and FYNNEI. The V segment lost 6 bases and the J segment 3 bases; nucleotides outside the gene matches: 5. The CDR3 DNA reads as TGTGCCAGCAGGGCCGGGACAGACTACAATGAGCAGTTCTTC. Encoded protein: CASRAGTDYNEQFF.

This clonotype was observed at least ten times. The rearrangement links TRBV10-3 to TRBJ1-1, with unresolved D. V gave up 3 bases and J gave up 3 bases, with 14 bases separating them. The CDR3 consists of 15 residues. CDR1 ENHRY and CDR2 SYGVKD come from the germline V gene. The CDR3: CAISEGQVGYTEAFF. The DNA of the CDR3 is TGTGCCATCAGTGAAGGTCAAGTCGGGTACACTGAAGCTTTCTTT.

V and J are TRBV5-1 and TRBJ2-5; the D gene is possibly TRBD2 (6 bases). CDR1 is SGHRS, CDR2 YFSETQ, per germline. Trimming shortened V by 4 bases and J by 3 bases, and 16 bases separated the two germline ends. This CDR3 region has 15 residues. The CDR3 DNA sequence: TGCGCCAGCAGCGGCGGGGCCCCCATTGAAGAGACCCAGTACTTC. Amino acids: CASSGGAPIEETQYF.

This clonotype was counted a few times. This rearrangement joins TRBV4-2 to TRBJ2-7, with 9 bases identical to TRBD1. This CDR3 is 16 amino acids long. Germline CDR1 and CDR2: LGHNA and YNFKEQ. Trimming took 0 bases from V and 2 from J; bases not matched to a gene: 5. Here the CDR3 reads CASSQDLTGGTYEQYF. The CDR3, as DNA: TGTGCCAGCAGCCAAGATTTGACAGGGGGGACCTACGAGCAGTACTTC.

This chain uses TRBV7-9 with TRBJ1-3; D is ambiguous. The germline V gene encodes CDR1 SEHNR and CDR2 FQNEAQ (reference sequence). CDR3 size: 14 residues. Trimming took 10 bases from V and 0 from J, leaving 13 bases between them. In DNA, the CDR3 is TGTGCCACCGATAAAGAAGCCTCTGGAAACACCATATATTTT. Its protein is CATDKEASGNTIYF.

This clonotype has just one count. This chain uses TRBV7-2 with TRBJ2-3; D is ambiguous. V was clipped by 2 bases and J by 2 bases, with 11 bases between them. CDR3 length: 15 residues. CDR1 and CDR2 (germline): SGHTA, FQGNSA. The CDR3 protein is CASSLYRIYTDTQYF. The CDR3 DNA follows: TGTGCCAGCAGCTTATACCGGATTTACACAGATACGCAGTATTTT.

This clonotype has only a few counts. V gene TRBV30 combines with J gene TRBJ2-7, with TRBD1 matching 7 bases. V gave up 1 base and J gave up 4 bases; unmatched junction bases: 4. The germline V gene encodes CDR1 GTSNPN and CDR2 SVGIG (reference sequence). This CDR3 contains 13 residues. CDR3 sequence (DNA): TGTGCCTGGAGTGGCCTACAGGGGTACGAGCAGTACTTC. This gives the protein CAWSGLQGYEQYF.

In its sample, this clonotype was seen a few times. The chain uses TRBV6-2 or TRBV6-3 and TRBJ2-7, with 10 bases aligning to TRBD1. V dropped 2 bases and J dropped 5; count of bases not matched to a gene: 12. From germline, CDR1 is MNHEY and CDR2 SVGEGT. The CDR3 is 17 residues long. The DNA for the CDR3 is TGTGCCAGCAGTTACGATACTGGGACAGGGGAGAAGGACGAGCAGTACTTC. Translated: CASSYDTGTGEKDEQYF.

This clonotype was detected only a few times. The gene calls are TRBV4-1 and TRBJ1-5; possible D gene TRBD1, 5 bases. The CDR3 length is 16 residues. Trimming left V 3 bases short and J 2 bases short, with 14 bases between. Germline CDR1 reads MGHRA; CDR2 reads YSYEKL. The CDR3: CASSHSQTGGNQPQHF. The CDR3 coding sequence is TGCGCCAGCAGCCACTCACAAACAGGAGGCAATCAGCCCCAGCATTTT.

The genes are TRBV5-1 and TRBJ2-1; 7 bases line up with TRBD1. Looked up from germline, CDR1 is SGHRS and CDR2 is YFSETQ. The CDR3 is made up of 18 amino acids. With V trimmed by 4 bases and J by 0 bases, 13 bases remained unmatched. The CDR3: CASSLGTALIASYNEQFF. DNA for the CDR3: TGCGCCAGCAGCCTTGGGACAGCTCTAATCGCCTCCTACAATGAGCAGTTCTTC.

This chain links TRBV7-8 with TRBJ1-1; D is ambiguous. Deletions cut 1 base from V and 4 bases from J, with 13 bases between. The germline CDR1 and CDR2 sequences are SGHVS and FQNEAQ. The CDR3 spans 15 residues. In DNA, the CDR3 is TGTGCCAGCAGCTTAGAAGCAGGAAAAGTCACTGAAGCTTTCTTT. Residues: CASSLEAGKVTEAFF.

The rearrangement links TRBV20-1 to TRBJ1-2; D remains ambiguous. V lost 0 bases, J lost 2 bases, and 13 bases lay in between. CDR3 length: 15 residues. Per germline, CDR1 DFQATT and CDR2 SNEGSKA (reference sequence). The CDR3 DNA reads TGCAGTGCTAGAGATTCCCGCGGCAGAAACTATGGCTACACCTTC. Translation gives CSARDSRGRNYGYTF.